This T cell receptor beta chain was identified in a study of CD8+ T cells in alopecia areata. Study overall: Patients remained on tofacitinib for 6 to 18 months and then went 6 months without it. Study-wide results and limits: Lesional tissue from the scalp (especially in alopecia totalis/universalis) showed higher clonality than normal scalp. Normal skin's resident alphabeta T cells are also sequenced in scalp samples.

As regards this clone: Its specificity is unknown.

Extracted RNA was reverse transcribed into cDNA, the sequencing template. Data came from immunoSEQ multiplex PCR; TCRdb stores just in-frame clones and leaves some out. This sample has 100,000 to 150,000 clones; 45% to 60% occur once, and the top ten carry roughly 4.8%. It was from alopecia areata patients that lesional scalp punch biopsies and peripheral blood were collected. V lost 5 bases, J lost 0 bases, and 16 bases lay in between. The CDR3 consists of 16 residues. Looked up from germline, CDR1 is MDHEN and CDR2 is SYDVKM. The material was CD4+ T cells sorted from blood, obtained at week 0. The chain combines TRBV28 with TRBJ1-1; TRBD1 is a possible D gene (5 bases). The origin of this receptor is a human donor with alopecia areata. The CDR3 protein is CASSPWSRGLNTEAFF. The CDR3, as DNA: TGTGCCAGCAGTCCTTGGTCTAGGGGCCTGAACACTGAAGCTTTCTTT.